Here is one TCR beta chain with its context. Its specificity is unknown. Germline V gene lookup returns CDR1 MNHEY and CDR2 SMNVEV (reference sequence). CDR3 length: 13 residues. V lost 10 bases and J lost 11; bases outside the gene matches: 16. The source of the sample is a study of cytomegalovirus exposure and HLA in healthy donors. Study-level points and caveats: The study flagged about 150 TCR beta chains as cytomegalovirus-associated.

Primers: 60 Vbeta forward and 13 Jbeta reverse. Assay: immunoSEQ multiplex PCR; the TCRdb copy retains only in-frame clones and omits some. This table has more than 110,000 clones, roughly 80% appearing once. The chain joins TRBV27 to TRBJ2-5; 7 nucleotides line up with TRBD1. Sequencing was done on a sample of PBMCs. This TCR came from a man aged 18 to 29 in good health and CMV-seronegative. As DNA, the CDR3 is TGTGCCACCTCGGGACAGAGTCGGGGAGAGCAGTACTTC. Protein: CATSGQSRGEQYF.